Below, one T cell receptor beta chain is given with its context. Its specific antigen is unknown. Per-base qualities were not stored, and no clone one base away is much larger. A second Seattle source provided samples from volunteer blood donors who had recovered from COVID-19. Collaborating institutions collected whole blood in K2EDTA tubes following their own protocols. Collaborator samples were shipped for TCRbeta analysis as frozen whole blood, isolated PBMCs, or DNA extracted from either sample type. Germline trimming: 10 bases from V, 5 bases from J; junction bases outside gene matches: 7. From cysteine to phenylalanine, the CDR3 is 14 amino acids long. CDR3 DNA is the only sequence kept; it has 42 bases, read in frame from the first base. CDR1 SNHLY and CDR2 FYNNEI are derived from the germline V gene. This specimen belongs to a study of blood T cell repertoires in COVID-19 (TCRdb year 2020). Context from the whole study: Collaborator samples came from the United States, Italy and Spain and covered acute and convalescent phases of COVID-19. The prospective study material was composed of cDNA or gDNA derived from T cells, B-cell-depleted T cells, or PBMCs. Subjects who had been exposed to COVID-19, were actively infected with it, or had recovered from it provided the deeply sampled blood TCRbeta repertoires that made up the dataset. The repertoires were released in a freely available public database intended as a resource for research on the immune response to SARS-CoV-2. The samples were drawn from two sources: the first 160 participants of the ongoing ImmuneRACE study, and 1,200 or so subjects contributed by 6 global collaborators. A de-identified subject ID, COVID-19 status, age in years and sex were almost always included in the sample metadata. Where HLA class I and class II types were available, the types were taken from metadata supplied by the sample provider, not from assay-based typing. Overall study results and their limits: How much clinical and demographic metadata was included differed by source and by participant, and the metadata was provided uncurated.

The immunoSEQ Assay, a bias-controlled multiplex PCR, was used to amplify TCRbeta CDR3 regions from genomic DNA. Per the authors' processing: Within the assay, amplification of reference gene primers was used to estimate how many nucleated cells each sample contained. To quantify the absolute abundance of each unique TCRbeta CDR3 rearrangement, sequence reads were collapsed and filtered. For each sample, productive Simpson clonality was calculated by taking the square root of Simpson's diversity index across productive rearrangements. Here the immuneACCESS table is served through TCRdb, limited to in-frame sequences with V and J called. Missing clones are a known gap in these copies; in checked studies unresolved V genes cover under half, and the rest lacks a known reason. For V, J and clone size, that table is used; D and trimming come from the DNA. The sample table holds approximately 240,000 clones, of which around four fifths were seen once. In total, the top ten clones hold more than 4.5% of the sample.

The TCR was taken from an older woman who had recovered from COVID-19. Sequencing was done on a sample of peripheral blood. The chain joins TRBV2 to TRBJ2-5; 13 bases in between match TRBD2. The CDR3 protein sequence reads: CAITSGGAGETQYF. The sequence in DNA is TGTGCCATCACTAGCGGGGGGGCCGGGGAGACCCAGTACTTC.